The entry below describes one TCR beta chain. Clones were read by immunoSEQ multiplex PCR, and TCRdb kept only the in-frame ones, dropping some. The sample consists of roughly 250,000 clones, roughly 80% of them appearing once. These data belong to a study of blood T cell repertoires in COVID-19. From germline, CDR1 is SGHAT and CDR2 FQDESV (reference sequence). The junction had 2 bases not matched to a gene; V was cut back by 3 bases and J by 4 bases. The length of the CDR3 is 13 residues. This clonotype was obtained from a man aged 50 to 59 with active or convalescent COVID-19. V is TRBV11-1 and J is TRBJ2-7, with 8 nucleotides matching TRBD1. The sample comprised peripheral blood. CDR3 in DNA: TGTGCCAGCAGCTTGGGACAGGAATACGAGCAGTACTTC. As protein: CASSLGQEYEQYF.